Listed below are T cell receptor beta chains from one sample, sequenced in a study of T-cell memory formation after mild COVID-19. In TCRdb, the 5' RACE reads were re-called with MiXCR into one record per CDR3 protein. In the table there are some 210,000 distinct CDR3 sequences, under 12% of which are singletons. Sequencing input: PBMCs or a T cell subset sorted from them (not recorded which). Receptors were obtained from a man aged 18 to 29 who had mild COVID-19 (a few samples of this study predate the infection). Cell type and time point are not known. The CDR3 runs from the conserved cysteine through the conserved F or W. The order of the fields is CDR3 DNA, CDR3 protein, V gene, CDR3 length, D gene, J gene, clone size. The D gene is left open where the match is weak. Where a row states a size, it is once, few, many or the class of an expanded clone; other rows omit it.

DNA: TGTGCCAGCAGCGCGGGAGCTGAGCCCTACAATGAGCAGTTCTTC; CDR3: CASSAGAEPYNEQFF; V: TRBV9; length: 15; D: -; J: TRBJ2-1; size: -
DNA: TGCAGTGCTGATACGGCCGTACAAGAGACCCAGTACTTC; CDR3: CSADTAVQETQYF; V: TRBV20-1; length: 13; D: -; J: TRBJ2-5; size: many
DNA: TGTGCCAGCAGCTCACCCCCTGGAGGGGGCGGCGTGAACACTGAAGCTTTCTTT; CDR3: CASSSPPGGGGVNTEAFF; V: TRBV7-2; length: 18; D: TRBD1; J: TRBJ1-1; size: -
DNA: TGTGCCAGCAGCCTCCGCCCGACAGTGCACTTGACTAGCGGGCAAGAGACCCAGTACTTC; CDR3: CASSLRPTVHLTSGQETQYF; V: TRBV7-2; length: 20; D: TRBD2; J: TRBJ2-5; size: -
DNA: TGCGCCAGCAGCCAAGAGGGACAGGGGGTCGGTAATAATTCACCCCTCCACTTT; CDR3: CASSQEGQGVGNNSPLHF; V: TRBV4-3; length: 18; D: TRBD1; J: TRBJ1-6; size: few
DNA: TGTGCCAGCAGCCAGAGGCAGGGGCAAGAGACCCAGTACTTC; CDR3: CASSQRQGQETQYF; V: TRBV3-1; length: 14; D: -; J: TRBJ2-5; size: few
DNA: TGTGCCAGCAACCCTACGGGGGGCTCAGAGACCCAGTACTTC; CDR3: CASNPTGGSETQYF; V: TRBV6-5; length: 14; D: -; J: TRBJ2-5; size: -
DNA: TGTGCCAGCAGTGAAGTAGGCTCCCCCGGGGAGCTGTTTTTT; CDR3: CASSEVGSPGELFF; V: TRBV2; length: 14; D: -; J: TRBJ2-2; size: few
DNA: TGTGCCAGCAGTCGACAGGGTCGTAATGAGCAGTTCTTC; CDR3: CASSRQGRNEQFF; V: TRBV14; length: 13; D: TRBD1; J: TRBJ2-1; size: -
DNA: TGCGCCAGCAGCCAAGACTTTACCGGGGCCTTCCGCGGCTACACCTTC; CDR3: CASSQDFTGAFRGYTF; V: TRBV4-3; length: 16; D: -; J: TRBJ1-2; size: few
DNA: TGTGCCAGCAATGACAGGGGATTGAGGGAGACCCAGTACTTC; CDR3: CASNDRGLRETQYF; V: TRBV6-2/TRBV6-3; length: 14; D: TRBD1; J: TRBJ2-5; size: many
DNA: TGTGCCAGCAGTTCTCCAGGGGTCGCAAAACTGTTTTTT; CDR3: CASSSPGVAKLFF; V: TRBV6-2/TRBV6-3; length: 13; D: -; J: TRBJ1-4; size: -
DNA: TGTGCCAGCAGCTTGTGGAGCGAGCAGTACTTC; CDR3: CASSLWSEQYF; V: TRBV5-6; length: 11; D: -; J: TRBJ2-7; size: -
DNA: TGTGCCAGCAGCTTCATGGGACAGATCCAAGAGACCCAGTACTTC; CDR3: CASSFMGQIQETQYF; V: TRBV7-9; length: 15; D: TRBD1; J: TRBJ2-5; size: few
DNA: TGCGCCAGCAGCTTGGCGCTAGCGGGGGGATTGAAGACCCAGTACTTC; CDR3: CASSLALAGGLKTQYF; V: TRBV5-1; length: 16; D: TRBD2; J: TRBJ2-5; size: -
DNA: TGTGCCAGCAGCCGTCAGACAACTAATGAAAAACTGTTTTTT; CDR3: CASSRQTTNEKLFF; V: TRBV3-1; length: 14; D: -; J: TRBJ1-4; size: -
DNA: TGTGCCAGCAGGCCGGACGGAGCTAATTCACCCCTCCACTTT; CDR3: CASRPDGANSPLHF; V: TRBV6-5; length: 14; D: -; J: TRBJ1-6; size: few
DNA: TGCAGTGCTCGGTGGGGGGGCAATCAGCCCCAGCATTTT; CDR3: CSARWGGNQPQHF; V: TRBV20-1; length: 13; D: -; J: TRBJ1-5; size: -
DNA: TGTGCCAGCAGCCGCCCCGGGACAGCCAACACAGATACGCAGTATTTT; CDR3: CASSRPGTANTDTQYF; V: TRBV7-9; length: 16; D: TRBD1; J: TRBJ2-3; size: many
DNA: TGTGCCAGTAGCGGGTTTCTAGACAGAACCTCCAACAATGAGCAGTTCTTC; CDR3: CASSGFLDRTSNNEQFF; V: TRBV19; length: 17; D: -; J: TRBJ2-1; size: -
DNA: TGCGCCAGCAGCTTTCAAACAGGGGGCATAGCCTACGAGCAGTACTTC; CDR3: CASSFQTGGIAYEQYF; V: TRBV5-1; length: 16; D: TRBD1; J: TRBJ2-7; size: few
DNA: TGTGCCAGCAGTTTCTACGGGGCTAGTGCGGGCTACACCTTC; CDR3: CASSFYGASAGYTF; V: TRBV6-2/TRBV6-3; length: 14; D: -; J: TRBJ1-2; size: -
DNA: TGTGCCAGCAGCTTATTAGGGCTGAGCTCCTACAATGAGCAGTTCTTC; CDR3: CASSLLGLSSYNEQFF; V: TRBV7-2; length: 16; D: -; J: TRBJ2-1; size: -
DNA: TGTGCCAGCAGCTTCGACAGGGGCGCGGGCTACACCTTC; CDR3: CASSFDRGAGYTF; V: TRBV7-2; length: 13; D: TRBD1; J: TRBJ1-2; size: -
DNA: TGCGCCAGCAGCCACCCCCCGGGGGACCGAGGAAAGACCCAGTACTTC; CDR3: CASSHPPGDRGKTQYF; V: TRBV4-1; length: 16; D: -; J: TRBJ2-5; size: -
DNA: TGTGCCAGCAGCCAGGGACCTCAGACCCAGTACTTC; CDR3: CASSQGPQTQYF; V: TRBV3-1; length: 12; D: -; J: TRBJ2-5; size: -
DNA: TGTGCCAGCAGCTTTCATGGCTTGGATTCACCCCTCCACTTT; CDR3: CASSFHGLDSPLHF; V: TRBV7-2; length: 14; D: -; J: TRBJ1-6; size: -
DNA: TGTGCCAGCACCCCGGGTGGCCGAGACACTGAAGCTTTCTTT; CDR3: CASTPGGRDTEAFF; V: TRBV6-5; length: 14; D: -; J: TRBJ1-1; size: many
DNA: TGTGCCAGCAGCATGAGGGGCGCAAATGGCTACACCTTC; CDR3: CASSMRGANGYTF; V: TRBV25-1; length: 13; D: -; J: TRBJ1-2; size: -
DNA: TGCGCCAGCAGCACCGATCCGAATCAGCCCCAGCATTTT; CDR3: CASSTDPNQPQHF; V: TRBV5-1; length: 13; D: -; J: TRBJ1-5; size: -